This paragraph reports one TCR beta chain. The sequence runs out 3 residues before the end of the CDR3; the remainder is reconstructed from the germline J gene. The sample is drawn from a study of T cells in women clearing cervical HPV infection. Study summary: Controls were women whose single incident HPV16 infection cleared within 12 months without precancer or cancer.

Germline lookup yields CDR1 SGHVS and CDR2 FQNEAQ. The CDR3 covers 14 residues. Dot-blot hybridization genotyped cervical HPV amplified with MY09/MY11 PCR. Clones were sequenced by immunoSEQ multiplex PCR, and TCRdb holds only the in-frame ones, with some missing. Its table records 20,000 to 25,000 clones. The sequence came from a woman between 18 and 69 years old with a cervical HPV16 infection that either progressed to CIN3+ or cleared (not recorded which). This chain connects TRBV7-8 to TRBJ1-4; TRBD1 matches at 8 bases. Sequenced: blood buffy coat. Incomplete CDR3 DNA: TGTGCCAGCAGCCCGGGACAGGTCAATTCACCA. It is translated as CASSPGQVNSP. Given in full, the CDR3 is CASSPGQVNSPLFF.